Below, one TCR beta chain is given with its context. This entry belongs to a study of technical replicates of blood from a handful of donors. The CDR3 is 16 amino acids. V lost 5 bases and J 0 bases, leaving 14 bases between the germline ends. Germline loops: CDR1 SEHNR, CDR2 FQNEAQ (reference sequence). The protocol was immunoSEQ multiplex PCR, while the TCRdb copy is restricted to in-frame clones and leaves out a portion. The sample records 98,000 or so clones, approximately 96% being singletons. Sequenced material: T cells isolated from PBMCs. The chain joins TRBV7-9 to TRBJ1-5; no clear D. The sequence was obtained from a human donor in good health. CDR3 amino acids: CASSQFSDYSNQPQHF. In DNA form, the CDR3 reads TGTGCCAGCAGCCAATTCAGCGACTATAGCAATCAGCCCCAGCATTTT. Looking up the rest from reference TRBV7-9 and TRBJ1-5 gives the full variable domain: DTGVSQNPRHKITKRGQNVTFRCDPISEHNRLYWYRQTLGQGPEFLTYFQNEAQLEKSRLLSDRFSAERPKGSFSTLEIQRTEQGDSAMYLCASSQFSDYSNQPQHFGDGTRLSIL.